Below are 21 T cell receptor beta chains sequenced from a single sample in a study of blood T cell repertoires in COVID-19. The protocol was immunoSEQ multiplex PCR, while the TCRdb copy is restricted to in-frame clones and leaves out a portion. This table holds around 65,000 clones, roughly 81% found once. Sequencing was done on a sample of peripheral blood. The receptors come from a man older than 75 with acute or convalescent COVID-19.

This sequence joins TRBV7-2 and TRBJ2-1; a possible D gene is TRBD1 (5 bases). CDR1 and CDR2 (germline): SGHTA, FQGNSA. The CDR3 totals 15 residues. V lost 2 bases to trimming and J lost 6 bases, with 14 bases between them. The CDR3 protein is CASSLRGQDTNEQFF. In DNA form, the CDR3 reads TGTGCCAGCAGCTTAAGGGGCCAGGATACCAATGAGCAGTTCTTC.

The chain employs TRBV14 and TRBJ2-7; D is possibly TRBD2 (6 bases). The CDR3 length is 13 residues. Germline CDR1 and CDR2: SGHDN and FVKESK. V lost 6 bases and J lost 2, with 11 bases in between. As DNA, the CDR3 is TGTGCCAGCAGTCACATAGCGGCCTACGAGCAGTACTTC. Translated: CASSHIAAYEQYF.

The chain joins TRBV5-1 to TRBJ2-5; TRBD1 agrees at 8 bases. The CDR3 contains 14 residues. CDR1 is SGHRS and CDR2 is YFSETQ in the germline V gene. The V and J ends lost 5 bases and 5 bases, in that order; junction bases with no gene match: 8. CDR3 sequence reads: CASRYQGAQETQYF. CDR3 in DNA: TGCGCCAGCAGATATCAGGGGGCTCAGGAGACCCAGTACTTC.

CDR3 nucleotide sequence: TGTGCCAGCAACTTGGGACTAGCGGACTCCACAGATACGCAGTATTTT. This sequence encodes CASNLGLADSTDTQYF. J is TRBJ2-3 and V is TRBV2; 11 nucleotides agree with TRBD2. V shed 7 bases, J shed 2 bases, and the junction held 8 bases outside the gene matches. The V gene's germline CDR1 is SNHLY and CDR2 FYNNEI. This CDR3 region has 16 residues.

The rearrangement links TRBV6-2 or TRBV6-3 to TRBJ2-3; the D gene is possibly TRBD2 (7 bases). The V and J ends lost 2 bases and 3 bases respectively, with 15 bases between them. This CDR3 comprises 16 residues. CDR1 is MNHEY and CDR2 is SVGEGT in the germline V gene. The CDR3 region has the DNA TGTGCCAGCAGTTACGAAGTGGGGGGGCCAACAGATACGCAGTATTTT. This sequence encodes CASSYEVGGPTDTQYF.

This rearrangement joins TRBV5-1 to TRBJ1-2; D call uncertain. The CDR3 contains 15 residues. V gave up 0 bases and J gave up 0 bases, with 9 bases separating them. Germline CDR1 is SGHRS and CDR2 is YFSETQ. The CDR3 coding sequence is TGCGCCAGCAGCTTGGCCGGCGGCTCTAACTATGGCTACACCTTC. Translation gives CASSLAGGSNYGYTF.

V is TRBV5-8 and J is TRBJ2-7; D might be TRBD1 (8 bases). Trimming removed 3 bases at V and 3 bases at J, with 16 bases between. The CDR3 consists of 15 residues. Germline CDR1 and CDR2: SGHTS and YDEGEE. CDR3 amino acids: CASSSYRGGDYEQYF. The CDR3 bases are TGTGCCAGCAGCTCATACAGGGGGGGGGACTACGAGCAGTACTTC.

This clone is a singleton in its sample. The chain employs TRBV7-2 and TRBJ2-5; D is possibly TRBD1 (6 bases). The V gene lost 2 bases and the J gene lost 4 bases, with 11 bases spanning the gap. The CDR3 runs 14 residues. Germline-derived CDR1 and CDR2 are SGHTA and FQGNSA. CDR3 sequence: CASSLLGRGETQYF. CDR3 DNA sequence: TGTGCCAGCAGCTTACTTGGCAGGGGAGAGACCCAGTACTTC.

V is TRBV7-6 and J is TRBJ1-3; 10 bases fit TRBD1. The V and J ends lost 5 bases and 4 bases, in that order; junction bases with no gene match: 2. The CDR3 has 14 residues. CDR1 is SGHVS and CDR2 is FNYEAQ in the germline V gene. CDR3 sequence (DNA): TGTGCCAGCAGCCGACAGGGGGCGGGAAACACCATATATTTT. It yields the protein CASSRQGAGNTIYF.

The rearrangement uses TRBV2 and TRBJ2-5, with TRBD2 identical over 7 bases. V shed 4 bases and J 7 bases; nucleotides not matched to a gene: 12. The CDR3 sequence is 15 residues long. CDR1 and CDR2 (germline): SNHLY, FYNNEI. The CDR3 loop is CASSVTETSMGTQYF. CDR3 nucleotide sequence: TGTGCCAGCAGTGTGACCGAGACTAGCATGGGGACCCAGTACTTC.

V gene TRBV7-3 combines with J gene TRBJ2-1, with unresolved D. The ends were cut back, 1 base at V and 0 bases at J, with 16 bases in the middle. CDR1 is SGHTA, CDR2 FQGTGA, per germline. The CDR3 is 18 residues long. As DNA, the CDR3 is TGTGCCAGCAGCTTAATAGGTGGGCACAGAAGCTCCTACAATGAGCAGTTCTTC. Translated: CASSLIGGHRSSYNEQFF. Complete variable domain (other parts from reference TRBV7-3 and TRBJ2-1): GAGVSQTPSNKVTEKGKYVELRCDPISGHTALYWYRQSLGQGPEFLIYFQGTGAADDSGLPNDRFFAVRPEGSVSTLKIQRTERGDSAVYLCASSLIGGHRSSYNEQFFGPGTRLTVL.

The genes are TRBV2 and TRBJ2-1, with 7 bases identical to TRBD1. The germline V gene has CDR1 SNHLY and CDR2 FYNNEI. This CDR3 has 13 amino acids. The V and J ends lost 8 bases and 6 bases, in that order; junction bases with no gene match: 7. CDR3 DNA: TGTGCCAGCCAAAGGGGGCCGGGCAATGAGCAGTTCTTC. This gives the protein CASQRGPGNEQFF.

V and J are TRBV7-3 and TRBJ1-1, with TRBD1 matching over 7 bases. The CDR3 has 13 amino acids. Looked up from germline, CDR1 is SGHTA and CDR2 is FQGTGA. Trimming cost V 1 base and J 7 bases; bases outside gene matches: 3. The CDR3 coding sequence is TGTGCCAGCAGCTTAATGGGGGACAGTGAAGCTTTCTTT. Translating gives CASSLMGDSEAFF.

This rearrangement joins TRBV2 to TRBJ2-3; TRBD1 is a possible D gene (5 bases). In germline, CDR1 is SNHLY, CDR2 FYNNEI. The V and J ends lost 4 bases and 1 base respectively, with 9 bases between them. CDR3 length: 14 amino acids. CDR3 sequence: CASSAGSRTDTQYF. The CDR3 nucleotides are TGTGCCAGCAGTGCAGGGTCCCGCACAGATACGCAGTATTTT.

The chain has TRBV18 and TRBJ2-7, with a weak D call TRBD1 (6 bases). Trimming cost V 5 bases and J 1 base, with 12 bases left between them. This CDR3 has 14 residues. Germline V gene data show CDR1 as KGHSH and CDR2 as LQKENI. The CDR3 loop reads CASSTSRGSYEQYF. The CDR3 coding sequence is TGTGCCAGCTCAACCTCGAGGGGGTCCTACGAGCAGTACTTC.

The chain links TRBV5-4 to TRBJ2-1, with D hard to call. This CDR3 has 15 residues. With 1 base removed from V and 4 bases from J, the gap between germline ends came to 12 bases. CDR1 is SGHNT and CDR2 is YYREEE in the germline V gene (reference sequence). CDR3 sequence reads: CASSLWRLSYNEQFF. CDR3 sequence (DNA): TGTGCCAGCAGCTTGTGGCGGCTTAGTTACAATGAGCAGTTCTTC.

The rearrangement joins TRBV10-3 to TRBJ2-7; 9 positions agree with TRBD1. The CDR3 consists of 12 residues. V lost 8 bases, J lost 4 bases, and 3 bases stayed unmatched. Germline V gene data show CDR1 as ENHRY and CDR2 as SYGVKD. The DNA for the CDR3 is TGTGCCATCCGACAGGGGGAATACGAGCAGTACTTC. Residues: CAIRQGEYEQYF.

V usage is TRBV4-3 and J usage is TRBJ2-3; 9 nucleotides align to TRBD2. CDR3 length: 18 residues. V gave up 1 base and J gave up 1 base; unmatched junction bases: 9. CDR1 is LGHNA and CDR2 is YSLEER in the germline V gene. The CDR3 sequence: CASSQVGGSGRRTDTQYF. DNA of the CDR3: TGCGCCAGCAGCCAAGTCGGTGGCAGCGGGAGGCGCACAGATACGCAGTATTTT.

The chain has TRBV4-3 and TRBJ1-6; D is ambiguous. The germline V gene encodes CDR1 LGHNA and CDR2 YSLEER. The CDR3 extends over 16 amino acids. Trimming removed 3 bases from V and 3 bases from J, with 12 bases in between. The CDR3 DNA is TGCGCCAGCAGCCAGACCCGGCGGAGCTATAATTCACCCCTCCACTTT. This gives the protein CASSQTRRSYNSPLHF.

On this clone itself: One end of the junction is discordant with germline, which a read error may explain. This chain uses TRBV7-7 with TRBJ2-5, with a tentative D call TRBD1 (5 bases). CDR3 size: 15 residues. Germline CDR1 is SSHAT and CDR2 is FNYEAQ (reference sequence). CDR3 protein: CASSSAAAGPETQYF. CDR3 nucleotide sequence: TGTGCTAGCAGCTCGGCCGCAGCAGGGCCCGAGACCCAGTACTTC.

This clone was found once. V is TRBV27 and J is TRBJ2-3, with D tentatively TRBD2 (6 bases). The V gene's germline CDR1 is MNHEY and CDR2 SMNVEV (reference sequence). The CDR3 extends over 15 amino acids. V gave up 4 bases and J gave up 1 base, with 12 bases separating them. This CDR3 is CASSYPWGGTDTQYF. The CDR3 coding sequence is TGTGCCAGCAGTTACCCCTGGGGGGGCACAGATACGCAGTATTTT.